Listed below are T cell receptor beta chains from one sample, sequenced in a study of T-cell memory formation after mild COVID-19. TCRdb itself ran the 5' RACE reads through MiXCR, one entry per CDR3 protein. The repertoire holds 350,000 to 450,000 distinct CDR3 sequences, with 25% to 30% as singletons. Sequencing input: PBMCs or a T cell subset sorted from them (not recorded which). These receptor sequences come from an adult woman who had mild COVID-19 (a few samples of this study predate the infection). Cell type and time point are not known. The CDR3 runs from the conserved cysteine through the conserved F or W. Fields, in order: D gene, clone size, V gene, J gene, CDR3 protein, CDR3 DNA. A D gene is named only where the DNA matches it firmly. Size values are once, few and many counts, or a class for expanded clones, and some rows have none.

D gene: NA; clone size: NA; V gene: TRBV4-1; J gene: TRBJ1-3; CDR3 protein: CASSQETGFRGNTIYF; CDR3 DNA: TGCGCCAGCAGCCAGGAAACAGGGTTCCGTGGAAACACCATATATTTT
D gene: TRBD2; clone size: NA; V gene: TRBV15; J gene: TRBJ2-1; CDR3 protein: CATSSEREGNNEQFF; CDR3 DNA: TGTGCCACCAGCAGCGAGCGGGAGGGGAACAATGAGCAGTTCTTC
D gene: TRBD1; clone size: NA; V gene: TRBV7-2; J gene: TRBJ2-7; CDR3 protein: CASSPAHRDRAHEQYF; CDR3 DNA: TGTGCCAGCAGCCCAGCTCACCGGGACAGGGCCCACGAGCAGTACTTC
D gene: NA; clone size: few; V gene: TRBV12-3/TRBV12-4; J gene: TRBJ1-2; CDR3 protein: CASSSPNDLDPYGYTF; CDR3 DNA: TGTGCCAGCAGTTCTCCTAACGACCTGGATCCCTATGGCTACACCTTC
D gene: TRBD2; clone size: NA; V gene: TRBV12-3/TRBV12-4; J gene: TRBJ2-1; CDR3 protein: CASRLAGVMNEQFF; CDR3 DNA: TGTGCCAGCAGATTAGCGGGAGTTATGAATGAGCAGTTCTTC
D gene: NA; clone size: NA; V gene: TRBV7-9; J gene: TRBJ1-1; CDR3 protein: CASSLGMRENTEAFF; CDR3 DNA: TGTGCCAGCAGCTTAGGGATGAGGGAGAACACTGAAGCTTTCTTT
D gene: NA; clone size: NA; V gene: TRBV20-1; J gene: TRBJ2-1; CDR3 protein: CSARDLGEADLYNEQFF; CDR3 DNA: TGCAGTGCTAGAGATCTCGGGGAAGCGGACCTTTACAATGAGCAGTTCTTC
D gene: NA; clone size: once; V gene: TRBV6-1; J gene: TRBJ1-1; CDR3 protein: CASSEQTGVNTEAFF; CDR3 DNA: TGTGCCAGCAGTGAACAGACAGGCGTGAACACTGAAGCTTTCTTT
D gene: NA; clone size: few; V gene: TRBV7-2; J gene: TRBJ2-7; CDR3 protein: CASRPERPYEQYF; CDR3 DNA: TGTGCCAGCAGACCCGAGCGGCCCTACGAGCAGTACTTC
D gene: NA; clone size: few; V gene: TRBV5-1; J gene: TRBJ2-7; CDR3 protein: CASSPQAGHEQYF; CDR3 DNA: TGCGCCAGCAGCCCCCAAGCAGGACACGAGCAGTACTTC
D gene: NA; clone size: NA; V gene: TRBV4-1; J gene: TRBJ1-2; CDR3 protein: CASSQDGGTTF; CDR3 DNA: TGCGCCAGCAGCCAAGATGGAGGGACAACCTTC
D gene: TRBD1; clone size: NA; V gene: TRBV3-1; J gene: TRBJ1-1; CDR3 protein: CASSQGQGRTEAFF; CDR3 DNA: TGTGCCAGCAGCCAAGGACAGGGGAGAACTGAAGCTTTCTTT
D gene: TRBD1; clone size: NA; V gene: TRBV24-1; J gene: TRBJ2-7; CDR3 protein: CATSDPAGTGKHEQYF; CDR3 DNA: TGTGCCACCAGTGACCCTGCCGGGACAGGGAAACACGAGCAGTACTTC
D gene: NA; clone size: NA; V gene: TRBV7-9; J gene: TRBJ1-5; CDR3 protein: CASSPAAGVEPQHF; CDR3 DNA: TGTGCCAGCAGCCCCGCGGCGGGGGTAGAGCCCCAGCATTTT
D gene: NA; clone size: NA; V gene: TRBV20-1; J gene: TRBJ1-2; CDR3 protein: CSARTGPNYGYTF; CDR3 DNA: TGCAGTGCTAGAACAGGCCCTAACTATGGCTACACCTTC
D gene: TRBD1; clone size: NA; V gene: TRBV7-8; J gene: TRBJ2-1; CDR3 protein: CASSLLRTGAYNEQFF; CDR3 DNA: TGTGCCAGCAGCTTACTCCGGACAGGGGCCTACAATGAGCAGTTCTTC
D gene: NA; clone size: NA; V gene: TRBV10-3; J gene: TRBJ2-5; CDR3 protein: CAIRDGTTQETQYF; CDR3 DNA: TGTGCCATCAGGGACGGGACCACCCAAGAGACCCAGTACTTC
D gene: NA; clone size: few; V gene: TRBV3-1; J gene: TRBJ2-5; CDR3 protein: CASSHPPWEGDETQYF; CDR3 DNA: TGTGCCAGCAGCCACCCCCCCTGGGAAGGTGACGAGACCCAGTACTTC
D gene: NA; clone size: few; V gene: TRBV12-3/TRBV12-4; J gene: TRBJ2-2; CDR3 protein: CASSLEARGRNTGELFF; CDR3 DNA: TGTGCCAGCAGTTTAGAGGCCCGGGGAAGAAACACCGGGGAGCTGTTTTTT
D gene: NA; clone size: few; V gene: TRBV12-3/TRBV12-4; J gene: TRBJ2-1; CDR3 protein: CASLGDNEQFF; CDR3 DNA: TGTGCCAGCCTGGGGGACAATGAGCAGTTCTTC
D gene: NA; clone size: NA; V gene: TRBV18; J gene: TRBJ1-1; CDR3 protein: CASSTGTGREAFF; CDR3 DNA: TGTGCCAGCTCTACCGGTACAGGGAGGGAGGCTTTCTTT
D gene: TRBD2; clone size: few; V gene: TRBV6-5; J gene: TRBJ2-1; CDR3 protein: CASSYGRAGGYNEQFF; CDR3 DNA: TGTGCCAGCAGTTACGGTCGGGCGGGGGGTTACAATGAGCAGTTCTTC
D gene: NA; clone size: NA; V gene: TRBV4-3; J gene: TRBJ2-3; CDR3 protein: CASSHGGRGLTDTQYF; CDR3 DNA: TGCGCCAGCAGCCATGGGGGGAGGGGGCTCACAGATACGCAGTATTTT
D gene: TRBD2; clone size: few; V gene: TRBV11-2; J gene: TRBJ2-3; CDR3 protein: CASSQTSGGALSTQYF; CDR3 DNA: TGTGCCAGCAGCCAAACTAGCGGGGGGGCCTTAAGTACGCAGTATTTT
D gene: TRBD2; clone size: NA; V gene: TRBV4-1; J gene: TRBJ2-1; CDR3 protein: CASSQFPGLDYNEQFF; CDR3 DNA: TGCGCCAGCAGTCAGTTTCCGGGACTAGACTACAATGAGCAGTTCTTC
D gene: NA; clone size: NA; V gene: TRBV7-9; J gene: TRBJ2-2; CDR3 protein: CASSSPLRANTGELFF; CDR3 DNA: TGTGCCAGCAGCTCACCGCTCCGGGCCAACACCGGGGAGCTGTTTTTT
D gene: TRBD1; clone size: few; V gene: TRBV7-9; J gene: TRBJ1-1; CDR3 protein: CASSPRGADRTEAFF; CDR3 DNA: TGTGCCAGCAGCCCCAGGGGGGCCGATAGGACTGAAGCTTTCTTT
D gene: TRBD2; clone size: NA; V gene: TRBV24-1; J gene: TRBJ2-1; CDR3 protein: CATSDSGTSNEQFF; CDR3 DNA: TGTGCCACCAGTGATTCCGGGACTAGCAATGAGCAGTTCTTC
D gene: TRBD1; clone size: NA; V gene: TRBV10-3; J gene: TRBJ2-2; CDR3 protein: CAISESGQINTGELFF; CDR3 DNA: TGTGCCATCAGTGAGTCGGGACAGATCAACACCGGGGAGCTGTTTTTT